The present T cell receptor (beta chain) was sequenced within a study of blood T cell repertoires in COVID-19. For the study at large: Both acute and convalescent COVID-19 samples were obtained from the United States, Italy and Spain. Sources were T cells, B-cell-depleted T cells, or PBMCs; the material itself was cDNA or gDNA.

Original processing notes: Quantification of nucleated cells was approximated via reference gene primer amplification. Sequenced by immunoSEQ multiplex PCR; TCRdb stores in-frame clones only, minus some. Clone size and V and J calls were adopted from that table, with D and trimming inferred from the DNA. The table includes approximately 94,000 clones, around four fifths detected once. This CDR3 is 16 amino acids long. Trimming removed 4 bases at V and 2 bases at J, with 15 bases between. The germline CDR1 and CDR2 sequences are SGHVS and FQNEAQ. The J gene is TRBJ2-4, the V gene TRBV7-8; a possible D gene is TRBD1 (6 bases). This clonotype originated in a woman aged 70 to 79 with acute or convalescent COVID-19. The material sequenced was peripheral blood. The CDR3 DNA sequence: TGTGCCAGCAGCTCAGGGGTGGATGAGCCCAAAAACATTCAGTACTTC. This translates into CASSSGVDEPKNIQYF.